A selection of T cell receptor beta chains follows, all from one sample in a study of blood T cells in healthy people across ages. A single record per CDR3 protein comes from TCRdb applying MiXCR to the 5' RACE reads. The sample has approximately 680,000 distinct CDR3 sequences, 32% seen once. Source material: blood. Every receptor here comes from a woman aged 80 or over in good health. The conserved cysteine and the conserved F or W are not part of the CDR3 here. A D gene is named only where the DNA matches it firmly.

TRBJ1-1 | NA | TRBV29-1 | SVTLGTEAF
TRBJ2-7 | NA | TRBV2 | ASSPAESSYEQY
TRBJ2-1 | TRBD2 | TRBV7-2 | ASRLTSGGRNEQF
TRBJ1-6 | NA | TRBV27 | ASKGWGLYNSPLH
TRBJ2-2 | TRBD1 | TRBV12-3/TRBV12-4 | ASSLNRGWGTGELF
TRBJ2-6 | NA | TRBV5-1 | ASSLELISGANVLT
TRBJ1-5 | TRBD1 | TRBV5-8 | ASSFLGQRDNQPQH
TRBJ1-1 | TRBD1 | TRBV20-1 | SARYSGGTEAF
TRBJ2-5 | NA | TRBV5-1 | ASSLDVGGYQETQY
TRBJ1-4 | NA | TRBV20-1 | SALQGSFNEKLF
TRBJ2-4 | NA | TRBV2 | ASSGTWGPKNIQY
TRBJ2-5 | NA | TRBV20-1 | SARRRRDETQY
TRBJ2-2 | NA | TRBV3-1 | ASSQAQGNGELF
TRBJ2-7 | NA | TRBV30 | AWKWDTSYEQY
TRBJ2-5 | NA | TRBV29-1 | SLTRGAGETQY
TRBJ1-1 | NA | TRBV7-8 | ASSQRRVGTEAF
TRBJ2-5 | NA | TRBV9 | ASSVGPKGETQY
TRBJ1-1 | NA | TRBV10-3 | AIKADVNTEAF
TRBJ1-5 | NA | TRBV19 | ASSIGYSNQPQH
TRBJ2-5 | TRBD1 | TRBV5-8 | ASSSGTVVETQY
TRBJ2-3 | TRBD1 | TRBV7-9 | ASSPGARTGTDTQY
TRBJ1-2 | NA | TRBV30 | AWSVRGGAGGYT
TRBJ2-7 | NA | TRBV7-9 | ASDYSDSLREQY
TRBJ2-1 | NA | TRBV18 | ASSPRTPSSYNEQF
TRBJ2-7 | TRBD1 | TRBV15 | ATSRLGGTGSYEQY
TRBJ1-2 | NA | TRBV28 | ASRPSGGGSLLGGYT
TRBJ2-1 | NA | TRBV20-1 | SARETSYNEQF
TRBJ2-5 | NA | TRBV7-3 | ASSRSRTQY
TRBJ2-7 | NA | TRBV5-1 | ASSLSPGTYEQY
TRBJ1-1 | NA | TRBV9 | ASSVESHTEAF
TRBJ2-3 | TRBD1 | TRBV12-3/TRBV12-4 | ASRAGGAQY
TRBJ1-5 | NA | TRBV4-1 | ASSQDWRSDQPQH
TRBJ2-1 | NA | TRBV7-9 | ASSPGGGQDEQF
TRBJ2-1 | NA | TRBV20-1 | SARDTASAYNEQF
TRBJ1-2 | NA | TRBV7-3 | ASSLTRDGRDGYT
TRBJ2-3 | NA | TRBV7-2 | ASSLDGGFTDTQY
TRBJ2-1 | NA | TRBV5-1 | ASSANTGDGNEQF
TRBJ2-7 | NA | TRBV12-3/TRBV12-4 | ASSRTGFSYEQY
TRBJ2-3 | NA | TRBV28 | ASSPVNRDTQY
TRBJ1-2 | NA | TRBV9 | ASSPRDGEYYGYT
TRBJ2-7 | TRBD1 | TRBV24-1 | ATSESGTGSYEQY
TRBJ2-2 | TRBD2 | TRBV20-1 | SAVLAGGPNTGELF
TRBJ2-7 | NA | TRBV12-3/TRBV12-4 | ASSLNSGPSYEQY
TRBJ2-1 | NA | TRBV30 | AWSYRQSSYNEQF
TRBJ1-2 | TRBD1 | TRBV27 | ASSRRTGTLDYSYT
TRBJ2-5 | NA | TRBV7-2 | ASSLSGFTQETQY